Only a few counts were recorded for the clone carrying this T cell receptor beta chain. Original methodology: Scientists estimated how many nucleated cells there were by amplifying reference gene primers. TCRdb's copy holds only in-frame clones and misses some; the assay was immunoSEQ multiplex PCR. That table is the source of V, J and clone size, and D and trimming were worked out from the DNA. This sample yields about 230,000 clones, of which approximately 82% are seen a single time; about 2.5% belongs to the top ten. The entry originates in a study of blood T cell repertoires in COVID-19. For the study at large: The study drew acute and convalescent COVID-19 samples from the United States, Italy and Spain. The cDNA or gDNA used as material had been derived from T cells, B-cell-depleted T cells, or PBMCs.

V gave up 3 bases and J gave up 1 base; unmatched junction bases: 8. The CDR3 totals 16 residues. Germline assignment: CDR1 DFQATT and CDR2 SNEGSKA (reference sequence). This sequence originates from a woman in her 70s with active or convalescent COVID-19. The rearrangement uses TRBV20-1 and TRBJ2-3; 9 bases fit TRBD2. What was sequenced was peripheral blood. This CDR3 is CSASALAGMRTDTQYF. As DNA, the CDR3 is TGCAGTGCTAGTGCCCTAGCGGGAATGCGCACAGATACGCAGTATTTT.